The clone carrying this T cell receptor beta chain was counted ten times or more. What it binds is unknown. The CDR3 is 15 residues long. Germline CDR1 SEHNR, CDR2 FQNEAQ (reference sequence). The V segment lost 3 bases and the J segment 3 bases; nucleotides outside the gene matches: 4. Clones were read by immunoSEQ multiplex PCR, and TCRdb kept only the in-frame ones, dropping some. There are 45,000 to 55,000 clones in the sample, none observed a single time. The sample belongs to a study of T cells after posttransplantation cyclophosphamide. Study conclusions and caveats: Recipient CMV seropositivity and CMV reactivation strongly tracked TRB clonality. Later post-transplant blood repertoires were often dominated by donor CD8+ memory clones.

This receptor was obtained from a man aged 35 to 55 in good health, CMV-negative, and a related stem cell transplant donor. Sequencing was performed on PBMCs. V is TRBV7-9 and J is TRBJ1-4, with 7 nucleotides matching TRBD1. This chain's CDR3 is CASSFPGQPNEKLFF. In nucleotides, the CDR3 is TGTGCCAGCAGCTTCCCGGGACAGCCTAATGAAAAACTGTTTTTT.